This is a list of T cell receptor beta chains from one sample in a study of technical replicates of blood from several donors. Libraries were prepared by immunoSEQ multiplex PCR; TCRdb keeps only in-frame clonotypes and omits some of them. Of roughly 60,000 clones listed, around 92% are singletons. Sequenced material: PBMCs. All receptors derive from a human donor in good health. Some clones in this sample may be carry-over from other donors' samples. Both conserved end residues are part of each CDR3. The order of the fields is V gene, CDR3 length, clone size, CDR3 protein. Clone size appears in some rows only: once, few, many, or a class for an expanded clone.

TRBV29-1 | 12 | few | CSVPGFIDTQYF
TRBV7-2 | 16 | - | CASSSTRTASTDTQYF
TRBV2 | 15 | - | CASSLGLGQGVGYTF
TRBV7-7 | 15 | - | CASSLSQGEWNEQYF
TRBV25-1 | 14 | - | CASSEGTDTGELFF
TRBV5-1 | 15 | - | CASSFRAGTGPRQYF
TRBV5-1 | 14 | - | CASSWTGNTYEQYF
TRBV6-5 | 13 | - | CASRVSGIYEQYF
TRBV6-5 | 13 | - | CASRTARRETQYF
TRBV15 | 15 | - | CATSINLGEATEAFF
TRBV19 | 12 | few | CASSQDRGEAFF
TRBV11-2 | 14 | - | CASRRGGLNTEAFF
TRBV9 | 13 | - | CASSKDQGNEQFF
TRBV5-4 | 15 | - | CASSLGLAGNNEQFF
TRBV4-3 | 12 | - | CASSSGRDTQYF
TRBV27 | 15 | once | CASSLKAGGPREQYF
TRBV19 | 16 | - | CASSQYTTTGGGEQYF
TRBV4-1 | 15 | - | CASSQSGTGNKGVVF
TRBV4-1 | 13 | - | CASSQRTGDEQYF
TRBV19 | 12 | - | CAILPAADTQYF
TRBV7-3 | 14 | - | CASSPLAGVDTQYF
TRBV6-5 | 13 | - | CASKLLSGNTIYF
TRBV9 | 13 | once | CASSRSFTGELFF
TRBV27 | 16 | - | CASSLWVTSRTDTQYF
TRBV5-1 | 14 | - | CASSLSGGGDEQFF
TRBV5-4 | 15 | - | CASSLQRGASYEQYF
TRBV6-6 | 15 | - | CASSYSPQVNSPLHF
TRBV5-6 | 13 | - | CASSLDRRETQYF
TRBV5-8 | 15 | - | CASSTRQGKNTEAFF
TRBV19 | 16 | - | CASSNIQGKSYNEQFF
TRBV5-1 | 14 | medium-sized | CASSSSGGYNEQFF
TRBV11-2 | 13 | - | CASSKKAQGIAFF
TRBV7-7 | 15 | - | CASSPITGSGNTIYF
TRBV6-4 | 14 | few | CASAPLAQGNEQFF
TRBV9 | 13 | - | CASSTRTGLGYTF
TRBV4-2 | 15 | - | CASSQSGRGEETQYF
TRBV7-3 | 15 | - | CASSVGLLNTDTQYF
TRBV19 | 18 | once | CASSIEHFVRASYQPQHF
TRBV7-2 | 15 | - | CASSLFEGADTEAFF
TRBV7-3 | 16 | - | CASSLILDRWNQPQHF
TRBV7-9 | 14 | - | CASSLDTGGRTLHF
TRBV7-2 | 13 | - | CASSPNPLAGAYF
TRBV6-1 | 12 | - | CASSENIYGYTF
TRBV19 | 12 | - | CASRKGGTEAFF
TRBV29-1 | 11 | - | CSSHRNTEAFF
TRBV7-3 | 15 | - | CASSFRSAGESEQFF
TRBV7-2 | 15 | - | CASSLDSITGNTIYF
TRBV27 | 15 | - | CASSPGTSAYNEQFF
TRBV19 | 16 | - | CASSPLGQEPNYGYTF
TRBV10-3 | 13 | - | CAISQEGNYGYTF
TRBV7-2 | 15 | - | CASSQNPGGGNTIYF
TRBV9 | 17 | - | CASSVAGGGLAYNEQFF
TRBV7-2 | 18 | - | CASSLRPFGAGGRETQYF
TRBV18 | 16 | - | CASSTGLAGPSYEQYF